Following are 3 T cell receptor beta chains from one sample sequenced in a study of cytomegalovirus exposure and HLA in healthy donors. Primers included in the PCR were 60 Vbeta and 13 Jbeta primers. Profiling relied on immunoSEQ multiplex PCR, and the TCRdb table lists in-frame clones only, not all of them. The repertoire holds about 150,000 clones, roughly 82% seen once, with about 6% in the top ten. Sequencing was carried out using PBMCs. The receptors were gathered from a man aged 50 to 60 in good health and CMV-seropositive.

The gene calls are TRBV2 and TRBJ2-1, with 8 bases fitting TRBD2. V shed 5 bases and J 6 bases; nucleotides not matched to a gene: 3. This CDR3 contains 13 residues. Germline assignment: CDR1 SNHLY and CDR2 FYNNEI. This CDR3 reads CASSRGGPNEQFF. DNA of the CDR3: TGTGCCAGCAGTCGGGGGGGGCCCAATGAGCAGTTCTTC.

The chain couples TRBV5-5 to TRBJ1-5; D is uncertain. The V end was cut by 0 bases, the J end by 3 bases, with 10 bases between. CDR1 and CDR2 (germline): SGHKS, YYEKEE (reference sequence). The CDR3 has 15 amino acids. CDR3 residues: CASSLEQTLNQPQHF. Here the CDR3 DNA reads TGTGCCAGCAGCTTGGAACAGACCCTCAATCAGCCCCAGCATTTT.

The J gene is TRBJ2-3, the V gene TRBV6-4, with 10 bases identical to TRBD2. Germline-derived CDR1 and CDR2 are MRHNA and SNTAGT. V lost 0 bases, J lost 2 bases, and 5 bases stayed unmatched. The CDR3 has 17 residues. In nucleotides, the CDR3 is TGTGCCAGCAGTGACTCAGCGCTAGCGGGAGTCACAGATACGCAGTATTTT. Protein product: CASSDSALAGVTDTQYF.